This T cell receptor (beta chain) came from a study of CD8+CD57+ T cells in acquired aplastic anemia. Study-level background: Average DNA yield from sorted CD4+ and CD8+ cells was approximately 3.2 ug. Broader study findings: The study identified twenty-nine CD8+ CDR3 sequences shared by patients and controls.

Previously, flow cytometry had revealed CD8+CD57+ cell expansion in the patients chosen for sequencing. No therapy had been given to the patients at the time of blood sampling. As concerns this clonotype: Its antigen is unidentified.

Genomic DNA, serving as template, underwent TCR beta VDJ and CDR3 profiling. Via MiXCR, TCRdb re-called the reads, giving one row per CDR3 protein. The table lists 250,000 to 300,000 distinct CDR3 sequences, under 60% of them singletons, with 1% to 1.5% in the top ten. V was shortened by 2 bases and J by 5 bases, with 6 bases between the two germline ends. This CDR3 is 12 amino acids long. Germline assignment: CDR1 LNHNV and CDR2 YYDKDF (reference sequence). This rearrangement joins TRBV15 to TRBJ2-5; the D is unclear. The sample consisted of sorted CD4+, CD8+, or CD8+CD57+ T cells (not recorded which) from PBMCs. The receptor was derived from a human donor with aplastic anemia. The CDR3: CATSRPMETQYF. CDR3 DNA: TGTGCCACCAGCAGACCGATGGAGACCCAGTACTTC.